A selection of T cell receptor beta chains follows, all from one sample in a study of blood T cell repertoires in COVID-19. Here immunoSEQ multiplex PCR was the method, and the copy in TCRdb shows in-frame clones only, minus some. Of fewer than 200,000 clones listed, around 87% are singletons. Sequencing input: peripheral blood. Receptors were obtained from a man aged 40-55 years with active or convalescent COVID-19. CDR3s include the opening cysteine and the closing phenylalanine or tryptophan. Each record gives: D gene, V gene, J gene, clone size, CDR3 DNA, CDR3 protein. The D gene is left open where the match is weak. Clone size appears in some rows only: once, few, many, or a class for an expanded clone.

TRBD1	TRBV30	TRBJ2-2	.	TGTGCCTGGGGACAGGGAAAAGTGAACACCGGGGAGCTGTTTTTT	CAWGQGKVNTGELFF
.	TRBV24-1	TRBJ1-1	.	TGTGCCACCAGTGGCGGGACTGAAGCTTTCTTT	CATSGGTEAFF
TRBD2	TRBV24-1	TRBJ2-7	.	TGTGCCACCAGTGCGGGAGGACATGCACCTTACGAGCAGTACTTC	CATSAGGHAPYEQYF
TRBD1	TRBV29-1	TRBJ1-2	.	TGCAGCGCCCAGGGACAGGGGGCGTATAACTATGGCTACACCTTC	CSAQGQGAYNYGYTF
.	TRBV30	TRBJ2-7	.	TGTGCCTGGAGATCTCAGGGGTTGTCCTACGAGCAGTACTTC	CAWRSQGLSYEQYF
TRBD1	TRBV6-5	TRBJ2-1	.	TGTGCCAGCAGCTCGGGACAGGGAGGATGGCATGAGCAGTTCTTC	CASSSGQGGWHEQFF
TRBD1	TRBV18	TRBJ1-1	once	TGTGCCAGCTCACCAGGGACAGAAAACACTGAAGCTTTCTTT	CASSPGTENTEAFF
.	TRBV7-6	TRBJ1-1	.	TGTGCCAGCAGCTTAGATGGGGGCCGGAACACTGAAGCTTTCTTT	CASSLDGGRNTEAFF
.	TRBV27	TRBJ1-6	.	TGTGCCAGCAGTTTGTCAGAAAATTCACCCCTCCACTTT	CASSLSENSPLHF
TRBD1	TRBV18	TRBJ1-2	.	TGTGCCAGCTCACCGGGGGACAGGGGGCATGGCTACACCTTC	CASSPGDRGHGYTF
.	TRBV10-1	TRBJ2-2	.	TGCGCCAGCAGTGACGGGACACCCAACACCGGGGAGCTGTTTTTT	CASSDGTPNTGELFF
TRBD2	TRBV11-3	TRBJ2-3	.	TGTGCCAGCAGCAAACGTACTAGCGGGGGGGCGAGGGCAGATACGCAGTATTTT	CASSKRTSGGARADTQYF
TRBD2	TRBV28	TRBJ2-5	few	TGTGCCAGCAAGAGTGGAACTAGCGGGTTTCAAGAGACCCAGTACTTC	CASKSGTSGFQETQYF
.	TRBV5-8	TRBJ2-3	.	TGTGCCAGCAGCTTGGGGGGCAGAAGCGGCACAGATACGCAGTATTTT	CASSLGGRSGTDTQYF
.	TRBV10-2	TRBJ2-7	once	TGCGCCAGCAGTGAGTCCGGGAATCGGGCCTACGAGCAGTACTTC	CASSESGNRAYEQYF
TRBD2	TRBV7-2	TRBJ2-7	many	TGTGCCAGCAGTCCGGCAGCGGGATCCTACGAGCAGTACTTC	CASSPAAGSYEQYF
.	TRBV10-3	TRBJ1-1	.	TGTGCCATCAGGGAGGTCCGGAAGGGGGACACTGAAGCTTTCTTT	CAIREVRKGDTEAFF
TRBD1	TRBV6-4	TRBJ2-2	.	TGTGCCAGCAGCCCCGACAGGGTGAGGACCGGGGAGCTGTTTTTT	CASSPDRVRTGELFF
.	TRBV6-6	TRBJ1-4	.	TGTGCCAGCAGATTTAGCGCAAATGAAAAACTGTTTTTT	CASRFSANEKLFF
.	TRBV11-2	TRBJ2-4	.	TGTGCCAGCAGCCGGATGACGGGGGCCAAAAACATTCAGTACTTC	CASSRMTGAKNIQYF
TRBD2	TRBV4-3	TRBJ2-1	.	TGCGCCAGCAGCCAAGGCGGGGGGTTCAACAATGAGCAGTTCTTC	CASSQGGGFNNEQFF
.	TRBV18	TRBJ1-5	.	TGTGCCAGCTCGGCCGGGTCCATATCCAACTCCAATCAGCCCCAGCATTTT	CASSAGSISNSNQPQHF
TRBD1	TRBV4-1	TRBJ1-2	.	TGCGCCAGCAGCCAAGATTGGGACAGTGGCTACACCTTC	CASSQDWDSGYTF
.	TRBV7-3	TRBJ1-1	once	TGTGCCAGCAGCTTTCAGGGTCGGGACACTGAAGCTTTCTTT	CASSFQGRDTEAFF
TRBD1	TRBV11-2	TRBJ2-7	.	TGTGCCAGCAGCTTATGGACAGGGGAGTTCGAGCAGTACTTC	CASSLWTGEFEQYF
.	TRBV11-3	TRBJ1-2	.	TGTGCCAGCAGCTTAGCGGAATCGTCGCGGGAAGGCTACACCTTC	CASSLAESSREGYTF
TRBD1	TRBV5-1	TRBJ2-5	.	TGCGCCAGCAGCATTTTTGGGACAGGGCGACAAGAGACCCAGTACTTC	CASSIFGTGRQETQYF
.	TRBV7-2	TRBJ1-1	.	TGTGCCAGCAGCTTACCCGGGATCCGTGAAGCTTTCTTT	CASSLPGIREAFF
TRBD1	TRBV6-5	TRBJ1-1	.	TGTGCCAGGGACAGGGAGAACACTGAAGCTTTCTTT	CARDRENTEAFF
TRBD1	TRBV24-1	TRBJ1-2	.	TGTGCCACCAGTGATCCCCGGGACAGCTATGGCTACACCTTC	CATSDPRDSYGYTF
.	TRBV5-1	TRBJ1-4	.	TGCGCCAGCAGCTTGGCCGGGACAACGGGTGAAAAACTGTTTTTT	CASSLAGTTGEKLFF
.	TRBV20-1	TRBJ2-3	once	TGCAGTGCCTCAGCAGATACGCAGTATTTT	CSASADTQYF
.	TRBV12-3/TRBV12-4	TRBJ1-5	.	TGTGCCAGCCGAAGGGGGGGGAATCAGCCCCAGCATTTT	CASRRGGNQPQHF
.	TRBV4-1	TRBJ2-7	once	TGCGCCAGCAGCCAAGCCGGGGTGGGGGGTCCATACGAGCAGTACTTC	CASSQAGVGGPYEQYF
.	TRBV10-3	TRBJ2-7	.	TGTGCCATCAGTGAGTCATTTGAGGGTAAGAGCTCCTACGAGCAGTACTTC	CAISESFEGKSSYEQYF
.	TRBV30	TRBJ2-3	.	TGTGCCTGGAGTCGGGACACGGGCACGCAGTATTTT	CAWSRDTGTQYF
TRBD1	TRBV6-2/TRBV6-3	TRBJ2-2	.	TGTGCCAGCAGTTACCTACAGGGGGCCGGGGAGCTGTTTTTT	CASSYLQGAGELFF
.	TRBV4-2	TRBJ1-1	.	TGTGCCAGCAGCCCCACAGGTGCCAGGCACACTGAAGCTTTCTTT	CASSPTGARHTEAFF
.	TRBV7-2	TRBJ2-4	once	TGTGCCAGCAGCTTAAGTTTGGCCCTAGCCAAAAACATTCAGTACTTC	CASSLSLALAKNIQYF
TRBD1	TRBV15	TRBJ1-2	.	TGTGCCACCAGCAGAGATTCAGGGGGCGGTTATGGCTACACCTTC	CATSRDSGGGYGYTF
.	TRBV15	TRBJ2-7	.	TGTGCCACCAGCAGAGACCCGACAGTATCAAGGGAGCAGTACTTC	CATSRDPTVSREQYF
.	TRBV4-2	TRBJ1-6	.	TGTGCCAGCAGCCAAGATGTAGGAGGACGAAATTCACCCCTCCACTTT	CASSQDVGGRNSPLHF
TRBD2	TRBV3-1/TRBV3-2	TRBJ2-2	.	TGTGCCAGCAGCCACCGAAGCGGGGGAGTGAACACCGGGGAGCTGTTTTTT	CASSHRSGGVNTGELFF
.	TRBV11-2	TRBJ1-6	once	TGTGCCAGCAGCTATTCCACTCGTTCACCCCTCCACTTT	CASSYSTRSPLHF
.	TRBV30	TRBJ1-4	.	TGTGCCTGGAACGTACCGGGACAAACAAAACTGTTTTTT	CAWNVPGQTKLFF
TRBD1	TRBV5-1	TRBJ2-5	.	TGCGCCAGCAGCTGGGACAGGTCCGAGGAGACCCAGTACTTC	CASSWDRSEETQYF
.	TRBV29-1	TRBJ1-2	.	TGCAGCGTAAAAACTACAGGGCGCTATGGCTACACCTTC	CSVKTTGRYGYTF
.	TRBV29-1	TRBJ1-1	few	TGCAGCGTTGCTTCCCGGAACACTGAAGCTTTCTTT	CSVASRNTEAFF
.	TRBV15	TRBJ2-1	.	TGTGCCACCAGCAGAGATTGGGCAGGGGATTACAATGAGCAGTTCTTC	CATSRDWAGDYNEQFF